In this sample, the clone carrying this T cell receptor (beta chain) turned up a few times. Antigen: not known. Amplified TCR beta CDR3 regions were obtained using RNA transcripts as template. Following a first-round RT-PCR that used HTBI primers, a second-round multiplex PCR was carried out. Via MiXCR, TCRdb re-called the multiplex PCR reads, giving one row per CDR3 protein. The table shows around 1.1 million distinct CDR3 sequences, with less than 45% occurring only once. The CDR3 has 13 amino acids. The V and J ends lost 6 bases and 7 bases respectively, with 15 bases between them. The germline V gene has CDR1 ENHRY and CDR2 SYGVKD. The data derive from a study of Graves' ophthalmopathy and Graves' hyperthyroidism. Aged 18 to 65, hyperthyroidism patients had been newly diagnosed, with under 2 months' duration. Patients with other autoimmune diseases, uncontrolled infections, pregnancy or lactation were excluded.

Study-level results: Most expanded clonotypes in thyroid above 0.001 frequency also showed up in blood. Discriminating ophthalmopathy from stable hyperthyroidism, a 13-signature model attained a sensitivity of approximately 85% and a specificity of around 77%.

The receptor was derived from an adult man with Graves' hyperthyroidism. The sequenced sample consisted of peripheral blood or thyroid tissue (not recorded which). The chain combines TRBV10-3 with TRBJ1-1, with D possibly TRBD1 on 6 matching bases. CDR3 residues: CAIRLRGSGEAFF. The CDR3 bases are TGTGCCATCAGACTCAGGGGATCTGGTGAAGCTTTCTTT.